Listed here is a single T cell receptor beta chain. The data belong to a study of blood T cell repertoires in COVID-19. On the study more broadly: Donors in the United States, Italy and Spain gave samples during acute or convalescent COVID-19. T cells, B-cell-depleted T cells, or PBMCs supplied cDNA or gDNA.

Germline CDR1 reads SGHRS; CDR2 reads YFSETQ. J gave up 0 bases and V 6 bases, and 6 bases lay outside the gene matches. The CDR3 contains 16 residues. As processed by the authors: Reference gene primer amplification gave nucleated cell count estimates. The protocol was immunoSEQ multiplex PCR, while the TCRdb copy is restricted to in-frame clones and leaves out a portion. Clonal size and the V and J genes are those of that table, whereas D and trimming came from the DNA. Of about 60,000 clones listed, about 86% are singletons. Material for sequencing was peripheral blood. The chain combines TRBV5-1 with TRBJ2-1; 10 bases agree with TRBD2. The receptor was isolated from a middle-aged man with acute or convalescent COVID-19. CDR3 bases: TGCGCCAGCACCCTTTCTAGCGGGGGCTCCTACAATGAGCAGTTCTTC. Residues: CASTLSSGGSYNEQFF.